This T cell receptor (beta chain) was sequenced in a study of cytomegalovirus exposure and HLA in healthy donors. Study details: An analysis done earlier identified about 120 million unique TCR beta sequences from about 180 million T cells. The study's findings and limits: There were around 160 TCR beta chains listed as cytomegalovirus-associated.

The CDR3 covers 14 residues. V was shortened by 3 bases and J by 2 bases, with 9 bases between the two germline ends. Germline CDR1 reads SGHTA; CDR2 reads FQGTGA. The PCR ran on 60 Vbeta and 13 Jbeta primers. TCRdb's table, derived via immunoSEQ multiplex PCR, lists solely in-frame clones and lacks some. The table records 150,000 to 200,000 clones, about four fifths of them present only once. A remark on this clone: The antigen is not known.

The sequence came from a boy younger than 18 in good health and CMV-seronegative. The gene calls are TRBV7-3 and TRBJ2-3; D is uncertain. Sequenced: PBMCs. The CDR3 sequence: CASSFSRNTDTQYF. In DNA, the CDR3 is TGTGCCAGCAGCTTTTCGAGAAACACAGATACGCAGTATTTT.